This entry lists 21 T cell receptor beta chains sequenced from one sample in a study of CD8 T cells in Susac syndrome. The RNA input was 0.5 to 1 ug, and it was reverse transcribed with random hexamers. TCRdb reprocessed the immunoSEQ multiplex PCR reads with MiXCR, giving one entry per CDR3 protein. There are 200,000 or so distinct CDR3 sequences in the sample; around 95% occur only once, and 0.075% to 0.1% lies in the top ten. The source material was CD4+ T cells from PBMCs. The receptors come from a human donor with Susac syndrome.

On this clonotype: One end of the junction does not line up with germline, which may come from a read error. The chain carries TRBV5-1 and TRBJ1-3; weak D call: TRBD1 (5 bases). The CDR3 runs 17 residues. The germline CDR1 and CDR2 sequences are SGHRS and YFSETQ. The CDR3 DNA reads as TGCGCCAGCAGCTTGGTATTGGGGCAGTACTCTGAAAACACCATATATTTT. Protein: CASSLVLGQYSENTIYF.

V usage is TRBV2 and J usage is TRBJ1-1; D uncertain. Between the trimmed V and J ends, which lost 5 bases and 6 bases, there was a span of 16 bases. CDR1 and CDR2 from the germline V gene are SNHLY and FYNNEI. The CDR3 is 14 amino acids. The CDR3 region is CASSLETGMSEAFF. The CDR3 DNA is TGTGCCAGCAGTCTAGAGACGGGGATGTCTGAAGCTTTCTTT.

This clonotype came up once. This chain uses TRBV14 with TRBJ2-5; TRBD2 might be the D (5 bases). This CDR3 contains 16 residues. Germline assignment: CDR1 SGHDN and CDR2 FVKESK. Between the trimmed V and J ends, which lost 2 bases and 5 bases, there was a span of 18 bases. In nucleotides, the CDR3 is TGTGCCAGCAGCCAACTGACGGGCCGGAGGCAGGAGACCCAGTACTTC. Protein sequence: CASSQLTGRRQETQYF.

The chain is built from TRBV29-1 and TRBJ2-7; 8 bases fit TRBD1. The CDR3 totals 13 residues. In germline, CDR1 is SQVTM, CDR2 ANQGSEA. V was pared by 6 bases and J by 6 bases, with 10 bases of the junction left unmatched. The CDR3 is CSVDGTGSGEQYF. The CDR3 DNA sequence: TGCAGCGTAGACGGGACAGGATCTGGCGAGCAGTACTTC.

This sequence joins TRBV3-1 and TRBJ2-5; 7 bases fit TRBD1. V lost 4 bases and J lost 2; bases outside the gene matches: 4. Germline loops: CDR1 LGHDT, CDR2 YNNKEL (reference sequence). CDR3 length equals 14 residues. CDR3 region: CASSPQDRQETQYF. CDR3 DNA: TGTGCCAGCAGCCCGCAGGACAGGCAAGAGACCCAGTACTTC.

The V call is TRBV24-1, the J call TRBJ2-1; unclear D gene. CDR3 length: 10 residues. Germline V CDR1 and CDR2: KGHDR, SFDVKD. The V end lost 9 bases, the J end lost 4 bases, and 3 bases lay between the germline ends. The CDR3 region has the DNA TGTGCCACCGAATACAATGAGCAGTTCTTC. This sequence encodes CATEYNEQFF.

The chain links TRBV30 to TRBJ1-1, with TRBD1 identical over 7 bases. Germline CDR1 is GTSNPN and CDR2 is SVGIG (reference sequence). Trimming removed 0 bases from V and 4 bases from J; junction bases left unmatched: 8. The CDR3 covers 15 residues. The CDR3 here is CAWSVPDRASTEAFF. The CDR3 region has the DNA TGTGCCTGGAGTGTACCTGACAGGGCGAGCACTGAAGCTTTCTTT.

The chain employs TRBV6-5 and TRBJ2-2, with TRBD2 matching 8 bases. J lost 2 bases, V lost 6 bases, and 5 bases had no gene match. In germline, CDR1 is MNHEY, CDR2 SVGAGI. This CDR3 comprises 15 residues. The CDR3 nucleotides are TGTGCCAGCAGCCGACTAGCGCCTAACACCGGGGAGCTGTTTTTT. This translates into CASSRLAPNTGELFF.

The rearrangement joins TRBV2 to TRBJ2-7; D is possibly TRBD2 (6 bases). V gave up 4 bases and J gave up 2 bases, with 18 bases separating them. The CDR3 is made up of 16 amino acids. Germline V CDR1 and CDR2: SNHLY, FYNNEI. Here the CDR3 reads CASSAAGLLTPYEQYF. For the CDR3, the DNA is TGTGCCAGCAGTGCGGCGGGACTCCTAACACCCTACGAGCAGTACTTC. Variable domain in full (rest from reference TRBV2 and TRBJ2-7): EPEVTQTPSHQVTQMGQEVILRCVPISNHLYFYWYRQILGQKVEFLVSFYNNEISEKSEIFDDQFSVERPDGSNFTLKIRSTKLEDSAMYFCASSAAGLLTPYEQYFGPGTRLTVT.

The chain links TRBV20-1 to TRBJ2-1, with D uncertain. The CDR3 length is 12 residues. With 3 bases removed from V and 9 bases from J, the gap between germline ends came to 12 bases. From germline, CDR1 is DFQATT and CDR2 SNEGSKA (reference sequence). The CDR3 DNA follows: TGCAGTGCTAGCAGGTCAGAAGGTGAGCAGTTCTTC. This sequence encodes CSASRSEGEQFF.

The chain couples TRBV7-9 to TRBJ2-7; 7 nucleotides agree with TRBD2. Germline lookup yields CDR1 SEHNR and CDR2 FQNEAQ (reference sequence). The CDR3 consists of 15 residues. V dropped 1 base and J dropped 1; count of bases not matched to a gene: 4. Here the CDR3 DNA reads TGTGCCAGCAGCTTAGAGGCGGGGGATTCCTACGAGCAGTACTTC. It is translated as CASSLEAGDSYEQYF. The entire variable domain, with the rest obtained from reference TRBV7-9 and TRBJ2-7, is as follows: DTGVSQNPRHKITKRGQNVTFRCDPISEHNRLYWYRQTLGQGPEFLTYFQNEAQLEKSRLLSDRFSAERPKGSFSTLEIQRTEQGDSAMYLCASSLEAGDSYEQYFGPGTRLTVT.

The chain employs TRBV4-1 and TRBJ2-4; unclear D gene. With 5 bases removed from V and 10 bases from J, the gap between germline ends came to 9 bases. Germline CDR1 reads MGHRA; CDR2 reads YSYEKL. The CDR3 sequence is 11 residues long. CDR3 amino acids: CASSEARIQYF. CDR3 in DNA: TGCGCCAGCAGCGAAGCTAGAATTCAGTACTTC.

This chain connects TRBV3-1 to TRBJ1-3, with D unclear. Germline CDR1 reads LGHDT; CDR2 reads YNNKEL (reference sequence). V shed 3 bases and J shed 7 bases, with 13 bases lying between them. CDR3 length equals 14 residues. The CDR3 is CASSQTPGGNTIYF. The CDR3 nucleotides are TGTGCCAGCAGCCAGACACCCGGTGGGAACACCATATATTTT.

The chain couples TRBV3-1 to TRBJ2-5; tentatively, D is TRBD1 or TRBD2 (6 bases each). In germline, CDR1 is LGHDT, CDR2 YNNKEL (reference sequence). Trimming stripped 8 bases from V and 3 bases from J, with 13 bases between. The CDR3 is 13 amino acids. The DNA for the CDR3 is TGTGCCAGCGTTTGGGGGGCGGAAGAGACCCAGTACTTC. This gives the protein CASVWGAEETQYF.

V is TRBV30 and J is TRBJ2-7, with TRBD2 matching 9 bases. The junction had 4 bases not matched to a gene; V was cut back by 1 base and J by 3 bases. The germline gives CDR1 GTSNPN, CDR2 SVGIG (reference sequence). This CDR3 is built from 14 residues. CDR3 nucleotides: TGTGCCTGGAGTGCGACTAGCGGTTTCTACGAGCAGTACTTC. Residues: CAWSATSGFYEQYF.

This clonotype was picked up one time. The chain recombines TRBV6-5 with TRBJ2-3; 9 nucleotides line up with TRBD2. The CDR3 runs to 16 residues. Germline CDR1 is MNHEY and CDR2 is SVGAGI. The trim removed 2 bases at V and 9 bases at J, leaving 12 bases unmatched. CDR3 region: CASSYNRGGAQPTQYF. CDR3 sequence (DNA): TGTGCCAGCAGTTACAATCGCGGGGGGGCCCAACCAACGCAGTATTTT.

The genes are TRBV6-5 and TRBJ1-4; 9 bases line up with TRBD1. The V gene end was trimmed by 5 bases and the J gene end by 7 bases; junction bases not matched to a gene: 5. The CDR3 contains 14 residues. CDR1 is MNHEY, CDR2 SVGAGI, per germline. CDR3 DNA sequence: TGTGCCAGCAGTAGGGGGACAGGGAGTGAAAAACTGTTTTTT. Protein sequence: CASSRGTGSEKLFF.

The chain has TRBV18 and TRBJ2-1, with TRBD1 matching 9 bases. This CDR3 is built from 16 residues. Germline assignment: CDR1 KGHSH and CDR2 LQKENI. V was pared by 2 bases and J by 5 bases, with 7 bases of the junction left unmatched. The CDR3 nucleotides read TGTGCCAGCTCACCATCGCCCGGGACAGGGAACAATGAGCAGTTCTTC. Translation: CASSPSPGTGNNEQFF.

V is TRBV10-3 and J is TRBJ2-2; no clear D. Germline CDR1 reads ENHRY; CDR2 reads SYGVKD. The CDR3 consists of 13 residues. V gave up 4 bases and J gave up 4 bases, with 7 bases separating them. The CDR3: CAISGPSTGELFF. DNA of the CDR3: TGTGCCATCAGTGGCCCAAGCACCGGGGAGCTGTTTTTT.

The chain employs TRBV6-4 and TRBJ2-7; D perhaps matches TRBD1 (5 bases). V lost 10 bases and J 1 base, leaving 20 bases between the germline ends. The CDR3 loop spans 15 amino acids. CDR1 is MRHNA and CDR2 is SNTAGT in the germline V gene. The CDR3 nucleotides read TGTGCCATCCAGGGCCATAAGGGTCCATCCTACGAGCAGTACTTC. This translates into CAIQGHKGPSYEQYF.

The rearrangement uses TRBV3-1 and TRBJ2-1, with 8 nucleotides matching TRBD2. CDR1 and CDR2 (germline): LGHDT, YNNKEL (reference sequence). The CDR3 sequence is 16 residues long. J lost 7 bases, V lost 3 bases, and 11 bases had no gene match. Here the CDR3 reads CASSHSMRGERNEQFF. The CDR3 DNA sequence: TGTGCCAGCAGCCACTCCATGCGGGGGGAGAGGAATGAGCAGTTCTTC.